This passage covers 31 T cell receptor beta chains from one sample sequenced in a study of long-term antiretroviral therapy in people with HIV. An immunoSEQ assay, version v3.0, was performed at survey level. Data came from immunoSEQ multiplex PCR; TCRdb stores just in-frame clones and leaves some out. The repertoire consists of 30,000 or so clones, with 65% to 75% occurring once and the leading ten covering about 3.5%. Sequenced material: unsorted PBMCs, taken 3 years after starting antiretroviral therapy. These receptors were collected from a man between 50 and 59 years old with HIV.

The chain has TRBV4-2 and TRBJ2-5, with 14 bases lining up with TRBD2. J lost 5 bases, V lost 6 bases, and 5 bases had no gene match. The CDR3 totals 15 residues. From germline, CDR1 is LGHNA and CDR2 YNFKEQ. CDR3 region: CASRLTSGGAETQYF. DNA for the CDR3: TGTGCCAGCAGGCTGACTAGCGGGGGGGCTGAGACCCAGTACTTC.

This sequence joins TRBV28 and TRBJ2-7; D ambiguous. Germline V gene sequence: CDR1 MDHEN, CDR2 SYDVKM. This CDR3 has 16 residues. V gave up 5 bases and J gave up 0 bases, with 17 bases separating them. The CDR3 bases are TGTGCCAGCAGTCCCCCCTTGAGCGCCCCCTCCTACGAGCAGTACTTC. It codes for CASSPPLSAPSYEQYF.

The gene calls are TRBV6-6 and TRBJ1-5; maybe TRBD1 (5 bases). The V end lost 5 bases, the J end lost 0 bases, and 14 bases lay between the germline ends. The CDR3 is made up of 16 amino acids. Germline V gene data show CDR1 as MNHNY and CDR2 as SVGAGI (reference sequence). The CDR3: CASSPPPDSSNQPQHF. As DNA, the CDR3 is TGTGCCAGCAGTCCCCCCCCCGACAGTAGCAATCAGCCCCAGCATTTT.

V is TRBV27 and J is TRBJ2-3; D perhaps matches TRBD2 (5 bases). Germline loops: CDR1 MNHEY, CDR2 SMNVEV (reference sequence). Trimming cost V 2 bases and J 2 bases, with 17 bases left between them. The CDR3 is made up of 17 amino acids. CDR3 nucleotide sequence: TGTGCCAGCAGTTTAGGGTACGGGGTCGTCGCCACAGATACGCAGTATTTT. The encoded protein is CASSLGYGVVATDTQYF.

The chain employs TRBV7-9 and TRBJ1-5; D gene uncertain. Germline CDR1 and CDR2: SEHNR and FQNEAQ (reference sequence). Trimming took off 1 base at V and 5 bases at J, with 6 bases between the two ends. The CDR3 contains 13 residues. CDR3 amino acids: CASSLDGHQPQHF. The CDR3 DNA is TGTGCCAGCAGCTTAGACGGGCATCAGCCCCAGCATTTT.

In its sample, this clone was seen once. The chain links TRBV7-2 to TRBJ2-7; 8 nucleotides align to TRBD2. The V gene end was trimmed by 1 base and the J gene end by 4 bases; junction bases not matched to a gene: 3. From germline, CDR1 is SGHTA and CDR2 FQGNSA. The CDR3 contains 14 residues. CDR3 DNA: TGTGCCAGCAGCTTAGTGACTAGCGCGTACGAGCAGTACTTC. Protein: CASSLVTSAYEQYF.

This clone was seen just once. The chain couples TRBV19 to TRBJ2-3, with TRBD2 as a possible D gene (6 bases). Trimming cost V 7 bases and J 1 base, with 9 bases left between them. This CDR3 has 13 residues. CDR1 is LNHDA and CDR2 is SQIVND in the germline V gene (reference sequence). The CDR3: CASTTGGTDTQYF. CDR3 nucleotide sequence: TGTGCCAGTACCACGGGGGGCACAGATACGCAGTATTTT.

V and J are TRBV18 and TRBJ2-5; D is unresolved. The CDR3 length is 11 residues. Germline V lookup: CDR1 KGHSH, CDR2 LQKENI. V lost 4 bases and J 2 bases, leaving 2 bases between the germline ends. The CDR3 DNA follows: TGTGCCAGCTCACGACAAGAGACCCAGTACTTC. This gives the protein CASSRQETQYF.

This clone has just one count. V and J are TRBV18 and TRBJ1-1; a weak D match, TRBD1 (6 bases). The CDR3 extends over 13 amino acids. Germline V lookup: CDR1 KGHSH, CDR2 LQKENI. V was cut by 10 bases and J by 1 base, with 13 bases left in between. This CDR3 reads CATGEGQNTEAFF. In nucleotides, the CDR3 is TGTGCCACCGGGGAGGGACAGAACACTGAAGCTTTCTTT. The complete variable domain, with remaining parts taken from reference TRBV18 and TRBJ1-1, reads NAGVMQNPRHLVRRRGQEARLRCSPMKGHSHVYWYRQLPEEGLKFMVYLQKENIIDESGMPKERFSAEFPKEGPSILRIQQVVRGDSAAYFCATGEGQNTEAFFGQGTRLTVV.

This clone was observed once. The V gene is TRBV7-9, the J gene TRBJ1-2, with D unclear. Germline V gives CDR1 SEHNR, CDR2 FQNEAQ (reference sequence). The CDR3 consists of 16 residues. V was cut by 5 bases and J by 4 bases, with 20 bases left in between. CDR3 residues: CASSRSQNQDLYGYTF. CDR3 sequence (DNA): TGTGCCAGCAGCCGCTCCCAAAACCAAGATCTCTATGGCTACACCTTC.

This rearrangement joins TRBV9 to TRBJ2-7; 7 bases map to TRBD2. The CDR3 length is 14 residues. V lost 4 bases, J lost 3 bases, and 7 bases stayed unmatched. Germline CDR1 reads SGDLS; CDR2 reads YYNGEE. The CDR3: CASSPGTTLYEQYF. The CDR3 DNA reads as TGTGCCAGCAGCCCCGGGACTACCCTCTACGAGCAGTACTTC.

The chain recombines TRBV18 with TRBJ1-4, with a possible D match to TRBD1 (5 bases). Germline lookup yields CDR1 KGHSH and CDR2 LQKENI. Deletions cut 2 bases from V and 4 bases from J, with 11 bases between. CDR3 length: 15 amino acids. The CDR3 DNA reads TGTGCCAGCTCACCAAGACAGACCCTTAATGAAAAACTGTTTTTT. This codes for CASSPRQTLNEKLFF.

The gene calls are TRBV11-2 and TRBJ1-1; D is uncertain. This CDR3 region has 13 residues. V was trimmed by 3 bases and J by 7 bases, leaving 12 bases between them. From germline, CDR1 is SGHAT and CDR2 FQNNGV. The CDR3 DNA sequence: TGTGCCAGCAGCTTCTCCACCGGGAATGAAGCTTTCTTT. Its translation is CASSFSTGNEAFF.

This rearrangement joins TRBV30 to TRBJ2-7; no reliable D call. In germline, CDR1 is GTSNPN, CDR2 SVGIG (reference sequence). V lost 3 bases and J 5 bases, leaving 23 bases between the germline ends. The CDR3 is 16 residues long. CDR3 amino acids: CAWSPRSLTGGHEQYF. The CDR3 coding sequence is TGTGCCTGGAGCCCTCGCAGCTTGACGGGCGGACACGAGCAGTACTTC.

The chain links TRBV30 to TRBJ1-1, with 7 bases fitting TRBD1. The J segment lost 0 bases and the V segment lost 2 bases, leaving 3 bases of the junction unmatched. This CDR3 has 14 amino acids. Germline V gene lookup returns CDR1 GTSNPN and CDR2 SVGIG (reference sequence). The CDR3 spells CAWSSGQLNTEAFF. In DNA form, the CDR3 reads TGTGCCTGGAGTTCGGGACAGTTGAACACTGAAGCTTTCTTT.

This sequence joins TRBV30 and TRBJ2-1; D assignment may be TRBD1 or TRBD2 (5 bases each). V was shortened by 1 base and J by 5 bases, with 9 bases between the two germline ends. The germline V gene has CDR1 GTSNPN and CDR2 SVGIG (reference sequence). CDR3 length equals 13 residues. DNA of the CDR3: TGTGCCTGGAGTGAGGGACCGAACAATGAGCAGTTCTTC. Its translation: CAWSEGPNNEQFF.

The V call is TRBV7-6, the J call TRBJ2-3; 7 positions match TRBD1. J gave up 6 bases and V 5 bases, and 11 bases lay outside the gene matches. The CDR3 is 15 residues long. Per the germline V gene, CDR1 is SGHVS and CDR2 is FNYEAQ. The CDR3: CASSHQTGIVDTQYF. The CDR3 nucleotides read TGTGCCAGCAGCCATCAGACAGGGATTGTGGATACGCAGTATTTT.

V gene TRBV14 combines with J gene TRBJ2-7, with a tentative D call TRBD2 (5 bases). V was cut by 5 bases and J by 3 bases, with 14 bases left in between. CDR1 and CDR2 (germline): SGHDN, FVKESK. The CDR3 has 14 amino acids. CDR3 amino acids: CASSTQPGIYEQYF. The CDR3 DNA is TGTGCCAGCAGCACGCAACCCGGGATCTACGAGCAGTACTTC.

The V gene is TRBV7-9, the J gene TRBJ2-7; D perhaps matches TRBD2 (6 bases). The ends were cut back, 3 bases at V and 2 bases at J, with 11 bases in the middle. Germline assignment: CDR1 SEHNR and CDR2 FQNEAQ (reference sequence). This CDR3 has 14 amino acids. CDR3 bases: TGTGCCAGCAGCTTGGGGGGTAACACCTACGAGCAGTACTTC. Residues: CASSLGGNTYEQYF.

The J gene is TRBJ1-2, the V gene TRBV7-9; 8 nucleotides align to TRBD1. The CDR3 contains 14 residues. With V trimmed by 3 bases and J by 4 bases, 4 bases remained unmatched. Germline loops: CDR1 SEHNR, CDR2 FQNEAQ (reference sequence). CDR3 in amino acids: CASSFAGGLYGYTF. In nucleotides, the CDR3 is TGTGCCAGCAGCTTCGCAGGGGGCCTCTATGGCTACACCTTC.

The chain carries TRBV14 and TRBJ2-3, with no clear D. Looked up from germline, CDR1 is SGHDN and CDR2 is FVKESK. The V end was cut by 1 base, the J end by 1 base, with 9 bases between. The CDR3 covers 15 residues. This chain's CDR3 is CASSQARVGTDTQYF. CDR3 nucleotides: TGTGCCAGCAGCCAAGCTAGGGTTGGCACAGATACGCAGTATTTT. The full variable domain, in which reference TRBV14 and TRBJ2-3 provide the parts outside the CDR3, is EAGVTQFPSHSVIEKGQTVTLRCDPISGHDNLYWYRRVMGKEIKFLLHFVKESKQDESGMPNNRFLAERTGGTYSTLKVQPAELEDSGVYFCASSQARVGTDTQYFGPGTRLTVL.

V usage is TRBV11-2 and J usage is TRBJ2-1; no clear D gene. Germline CDR1 reads SGHAT; CDR2 reads FQNNGV. Trimming stripped 1 base from V and 3 bases from J, with 10 bases between. The CDR3 is 15 amino acids. In DNA, the CDR3 is TGTGCCAGCAGCTTAGGGCGTGCCTACTACAATGAGCAGTTCTTC. Translated: CASSLGRAYYNEQFF. The full variable domain, rest sourced from reference TRBV11-2 and TRBJ2-1, is EAGVAQSPRYKIIEKRQSVAFWCNPISGHATLYWYQQILGQGPKLLIQFQNNGVVDDSQLPKDRFSAERLKGVDSTLKIQPAKLEDSAVYLCASSLGRAYYNEQFFGPGTRLTVL.

This clone was seen a handful of times. The V gene is TRBV7-8, the J gene TRBJ1-1, with D possibly being TRBD1 (5 bases). The CDR3 extends over 15 amino acids. Trimming removed 1 base at V and 11 bases at J, with 20 bases between. The germline CDR1 and CDR2 sequences are SGHVS and FQNEAQ. CDR3 DNA sequence: TGTGCCAGCAGCTTAGGTCAAAGTATCGGCGGGGGGGCTTTCTTT. Translated: CASSLGQSIGGGAFF.

The gene calls are TRBV5-8 and TRBJ1-3, with 7 bases that match TRBD1. Germline assignment: CDR1 SGHTS and CDR2 YDEGEE. The CDR3 has 15 residues. V was pared by 4 bases and J by 0 bases, with 4 bases of the junction left unmatched. The CDR3, as DNA: TGTGCCAGCAGCATACGGACAGGCTCTGGAAACACCATATATTTT. Its translation is CASSIRTGSGNTIYF.

The chain links TRBV19 to TRBJ2-1; 10 nucleotides line up with TRBD2. Germline V gene data show CDR1 as LNHDA and CDR2 as SQIVND (reference sequence). With V trimmed by 1 base and J by 7 bases, 7 bases remained unmatched. This CDR3 spans 16 amino acids. The CDR3 region has the DNA TGTGCCAGTAGTATAGTAGGCCTAGCGGGAGAGAATGAGCAGTTCTTC. It yields the protein CASSIVGLAGENEQFF.

The chain uses TRBV4-1 and TRBJ2-5; D gene ambiguous. V lost 0 bases, J lost 4 bases, and 12 bases lay in between. This CDR3 is built from 15 residues. Germline assignment: CDR1 MGHRA and CDR2 YSYEKL. CDR3: CASSQDGQTGETQYF. The DNA for the CDR3 is TGCGCCAGCAGCCAAGATGGGCAGACCGGAGAGACCCAGTACTTC.

This clone has more than one count but fewer than ten. The V call is TRBV2, the J call TRBJ2-4, with 7 bases matching TRBD2. V lost 6 bases and J lost 0; bases outside the gene matches: 5. CDR3 length: 15 residues. Germline CDR1 reads SNHLY; CDR2 reads FYNNEI. The DNA for the CDR3 is TGTGCCAGCAGAACTCGGGGGGTAGCCAAAAACATTCAGTACTTC. Amino acids: CASRTRGVAKNIQYF.

The chain carries TRBV5-4 and TRBJ1-3; perhaps TRBD1 as D (5 bases). The CDR3 is made up of 15 amino acids. Per the germline V gene, CDR1 is SGHNT and CDR2 is YYREEE (reference sequence). V dropped 4 bases and J dropped 3 bases, with 14 bases sitting between them. CDR3 DNA sequence: TGTGCCAGCAGCCCATGGGGGAACGGTGGAAACACCATATATTTT. It specifies CASSPWGNGGNTIYF.

V is TRBV5-1 and J is TRBJ2-5, with 15 bases lining up with TRBD2. The CDR3 length is 16 residues. Germline trimming cut 3 bases from V and 5 bases from J; bases unmatched to any gene: 5. Looked up from germline, CDR1 is SGHRS and CDR2 is YFSETQ. CDR3 amino acids: CASSSGLAGGGETQYF. In nucleotides, the CDR3 is TGCGCCAGCAGCTCGGGACTAGCGGGGGGAGGTGAGACCCAGTACTTC. Full variable domain (rest looked up from reference TRBV5-1 and TRBJ2-5): KAGVTQTPRYLIKTRGQQVTLSCSPISGHRSVSWYQQTPGQGLQFLFEYFSETQRNKGNFPGRFSGRQFSNSRSEMNVSTLELGDSALYLCASSSGLAGGGETQYFGPGTRLLVL.

This clone was counted only a few times. This chain links TRBV9 with TRBJ1-1; possibly TRBD1 for D (5 bases). Trimming shortened V by 4 bases and J by 5 bases, and 12 bases separated the two germline ends. The CDR3 contains 13 residues. In germline, CDR1 is SGDLS, CDR2 YYNGEE. The CDR3 reads CASSPRRATEAFF. The CDR3 DNA sequence: TGTGCCAGCAGCCCCCGCAGGGCGACTGAAGCTTTCTTT.

The sample holds a few counts of this clone. The CDR3 reads CSVGQGDEQYF. Here the CDR3 DNA reads TGCAGCGTTGGACAGGGCGACGAGCAGTACTTC. The chain links TRBV29-1 to TRBJ2-7; 7 bases are a match to TRBD1. J lost 5 bases, V lost 4 bases, and 2 bases had no gene match. This CDR3 has 11 residues. Germline lookup yields CDR1 SQVTM and CDR2 ANQGSEA.